This entry concerns a single T cell receptor (beta chain). One or more pre-ART and two or more post-ART PBMC samples were available from each donor. The sample comes from a study of long-term antiretroviral therapy in people with HIV. Between the trimmed V and J ends, which lost 6 bases and 7 bases, there was a span of 13 bases. In germline, CDR1 is MNHEY, CDR2 SMNVEV (reference sequence). This CDR3 contains 13 residues. A v3.0 immunoSEQ assay was performed at survey level. Here immunoSEQ multiplex PCR was the method, and the copy in TCRdb shows in-frame clones only, minus some. The sample shows fewer than 40,000 clones, 86% of them seen only once.

This sequence originates from a woman aged 45 to 65 with HIV. This specimen consisted of unsorted PBMCs, obtained 1.2 years after starting antiretroviral therapy. The V call is TRBV27, the J call TRBJ2-1, with a possible D match to TRBD2 (5 bases). The CDR3 reads CASSWSSGNEQFF. CDR3 DNA: TGTGCCAGCAGCTGGTCAAGCGGAAATGAGCAGTTCTTC.